Reported below is one T cell receptor beta chain. Antigen unknown. At one boundary the junction diverges from the germline segment, which might be a read error. General observations from the study: Larger-cohort validation covered only one TCR beta V-J rearrangement. Tumor Treg TCRs overlapped most with tumor naive CD4+ cells.

After constant-region reverse-primer amplification, full-length variable regions underwent semi-nested PCR with Nested Universal Primer A. Each CDR3 protein gets one entry after TCRdb re-called the 5' RACE reads with MiXCR. The profile shows some 8,400 distinct CDR3 sequences, about a quarter of them singletons. CDR1 is MNHNY, CDR2 SVGAGI, per germline (reference sequence). This CDR3 region has 16 residues. Source material: naive CD4+ T cells sorted from a lymph node. Subset: naive CD4+ T cells, CD4+CD45RA+CD25-. The sequence came from a female donor with breast cancer. The rearrangement links TRBV6-6 to TRBJ1-4; possible D gene TRBD1, 6 bases. The CDR3: CASSQPSGGQVEELFF. CDR3 sequence (DNA): TGTGCCAGCAGTCAGCCTTCGGGGGGGCAGGTTGAAGAACTGTTTTTT.